This section outlines one TCR beta chain sequence together with its context. Which antigen it targets is not known. Base qualities are missing; no much larger clone stands one base away. TCRbeta CDR3 regions were amplified from genomic DNA by means of the immunoSEQ Assay, a bias-controlled multiplex PCR. The published analysis was carried out like this. Within the assay, amplification of reference gene primers was used to estimate how many nucleated cells each sample contained. To quantify the absolute abundance of each unique TCRbeta CDR3 rearrangement, sequence reads were collapsed and filtered. For each sample, productive Simpson clonality was calculated by taking the square root of Simpson's diversity index across productive rearrangements. TCRdb stores this immuneACCESS table with in-frame sequences only. Part of the clones is absent; in the studies checked, under half of the shortfall reflects unresolved V genes, and no reason is known for the rest. Clone size and the V and J calls come from that table; the DNA yielded D and trimming. In this sample the table shows approximately 230,000 clones, 70% to 90% of which occur a single time. 2% to 2.5% of the sample is taken by the ten largest.

The sample belongs to a study of blood T cell repertoires in COVID-19 (dated by TCRdb to the early 2020s). With respect to the entire study: Samples covering the acute and convalescent phases of COVID-19 were provided by collaborators in the United States, Italy and Spain. Sample metadata almost always included a de-identified subject ID, COVID-19 status, age in years and sex. Where HLA class I and class II types were available, the types were taken from metadata supplied by the sample provider, not from assay-based typing. The samples were drawn from two sources: the first 160 participants of the ongoing ImmuneRACE study, and fewer than 1,500 subjects contributed by 6 global collaborators. The material from the prospective study consisted of cDNA or gDNA derived from T cells, B-cell-depleted T cells, or PBMCs. Deeply sampled blood TCRbeta repertoires from subjects exposed to, actively infected with, or recovered from COVID-19 were included in the dataset. The repertoires were released in a freely available public database meant as a resource for research on the immune response to SARS-CoV-2. Overall results and qualifications from the work: The quantity of clinical and demographic metadata differed by source and by participant and was supplied without curation.

CDR1 is given as MNHEY and CDR2 as SVGEGT, both from the germline V gene. Including the terminal cysteine and phenylalanine, the CDR3 comprises 12 residues. Only the CDR3 DNA is retained, 36 bases long and in frame from the first base. The junction carries 11 bases between V and J, which are trimmed by 6 bases and 6 bases respectively. A second Seattle source provided samples from volunteer blood donors who had recovered from COVID-19. Each collaborating institution followed its own protocols to collect whole blood in K2EDTA tubes. For TCRbeta analysis, collaborators shipped samples as frozen whole blood, isolated PBMCs, or DNA extracted from either of those sample types.

This TCR came from a man aged 30 to 45 who had recovered from COVID-19. What was sequenced was peripheral blood. The rearrangement combines TRBV6-2 or TRBV6-3 with TRBJ1-2, and perhaps TRBD1 as D gene, on 5 matching bases. The CDR3 sequence is CASSPPRDGYTF. The base sequence is TGTGCCAGCAGCCCGCCCAGGGATGGCTACACCTTC.